This TCR beta chain appears in the sequencing data of a study of blood T cells in healthy people across ages. General study results and limits: Roughly linear declines in TCR beta diversity per million T cells occurred with age.

The CDR3 length is 10 residues. V gave up 6 bases and J gave up 9 bases, with 9 bases separating them. Germline V gives CDR1 GTSNPN, CDR2 SVGIG (reference sequence). Around 10 milliliters of peripheral blood were drawn from each donor. The use of a sample-barcoded 5' primer and a J-beta primer mix characterized a second PCR of about 7 to 12 cycles. A tag from a template-switch adaptor with 12 random nucleotides marked each cDNA molecule. At least 2.5 million CDR3-containing paired-end reads were obtained per sample. TCRdb reanalysed the 5' RACE reads using MiXCR and keeps one entry per CDR3 protein. The sample has roughly 1.7 million distinct CDR3 sequences, 30% to 35% seen once. The sample holds a few counts of this clonotype. Its antigen remains unknown.

Sequenced material: blood. The chain recombines TRBV30 with TRBJ2-1, with D hard to call. The clonotype comes from a woman aged 25 to 39 in good health. CDR3 protein: CACAVVEQFF. CDR3 bases: TGTGCCTGTGCGGTCGTTGAGCAGTTCTTC.